The 28 T cell receptor beta chains in this list originate from one sample, sequenced in a study of T cell responses to AZD1222 COVID-19 vaccine. Some clones are missing from TCRdb's copy, which holds only in-frame ones; the method was immunoSEQ multiplex PCR. The table includes some 100,000 clones, about 83% detected once. Sequenced here: peripheral blood, sampled on day 0 of AZD1222 vaccination. These receptors came from an adult in good health.

V usage is TRBV7-9 and J usage is TRBJ1-4, with D possibly matching TRBD1 (5 bases). The V end was cut by 5 bases, the J end by 10 bases, with 23 bases between. Germline assignment: CDR1 SEHNR and CDR2 FQNEAQ (reference sequence). The CDR3 length is 16 residues. CDR3 amino acids: CASSPTANALGGKLFF. CDR3 nucleotide sequence: TGTGCCAGCAGCCCTACAGCGAACGCTTTGGGGGGAAAACTGTTTTTT.

The chain uses TRBV5-1 and TRBJ1-1, with D maybe TRBD1 (5 bases). Germline CDR1 SGHRS, CDR2 YFSETQ. Trimming removed 9 bases from V and 5 bases from J, with 11 bases in between. The length of the CDR3 is 11 residues. CDR3 region: CATKEGTEAFF. CDR3 bases: TGCGCCACCAAAGAGGGGACTGAAGCTTTCTTT. Full variable domain (remainder filled in from reference TRBV5-1 and TRBJ1-1): KAGVTQTPRYLIKTRGQQVTLSCSPISGHRSVSWYQQTPGQGLQFLFEYFSETQRNKGNFPGRFSGRQFSNSRSEMNVSTLELGDSALYLCATKEGTEAFFGQGTRLTVV.

J is TRBJ1-1 and V is TRBV9, with D possibly TRBD1 on 5 matching bases. Trimming left V 3 bases short and J 5 bases short, with 20 bases between. The CDR3 has 16 amino acids. Germline CDR1 reads SGDLS; CDR2 reads YYNGEE. The CDR3, as DNA: TGTGCCAGCAGCGCCTCATCGCAGGGCGTGGGGACTGAAGCTTTCTTT. Its translation is CASSASSQGVGTEAFF.

The gene calls are TRBV24-1 and TRBJ1-1; a weak D match, TRBD1 (6 bases). The CDR3 has 12 residues. Trimming cost V 9 bases and J 9 bases, with 16 bases left between them. The V gene's germline CDR1 is KGHDR and CDR2 SFDVKD. The CDR3 bases are TGTGCCACCCGCGGAGGTACAGGGCAAGCTTTCTTT. Amino acids: CATRGGTGQAFF.

The chain has TRBV20-1 and TRBJ2-2, with a tentative D call TRBD2 (5 bases). V lost 3 bases to trimming and J lost 5 bases, with 10 bases between them. The germline gives CDR1 DFQATT, CDR2 SNEGSKA (reference sequence). The CDR3 runs to 13 residues. The CDR3 nucleotides are TGCAGTGCTAGTAGGACTCAAACCGGGGAGCTGTTTTTT. Translating it yields CSASRTQTGELFF.

This clone has just a few counts. The V and J genes are TRBV5-4 and TRBJ2-2, with a possible D match to TRBD1 (7 bases). The CDR3 totals 16 residues. V was shortened by 2 bases and J by 5 bases, with 16 bases between the two germline ends. The germline V gene encodes CDR1 SGHNT and CDR2 YYREEE (reference sequence). The CDR3 coding sequence is TGTGCCAGCAGCTTCGGGCAGGGGGGTCGGACCGGGGAGCTGTTTTTT. As protein: CASSFGQGGRTGELFF.

This CDR3 is CASSPPRRGEYNEQFF. The CDR3 bases are TGTGCCAGCAGCCCTCCCAGGCGGGGGGAATACAATGAGCAGTTCTTC. V is TRBV6-6 and J is TRBJ2-1; 8 nucleotides line up with TRBD2. Germline V gene lookup returns CDR1 MNHNY and CDR2 SVGAGI (reference sequence). J gave up 4 bases and V 6 bases, and 11 bases lay outside the gene matches. This CDR3 is built from 16 residues.

The gene calls are TRBV18 and TRBJ2-2, with D possibly being TRBD1 (6 bases). This CDR3 has 15 residues. Trimming took 3 bases from V and 5 from J, leaving 13 bases between them. CDR1 and CDR2 from the germline V gene are KGHSH and LQKENI. The CDR3 DNA is TGTGCCAGCTCACCTGGACAGCACCCAACCGGGGAGCTGTTTTTT. Encoded protein: CASSPGQHPTGELFF.

This clone was observed a handful of times. The chain carries TRBV19 and TRBJ1-5; 9 bases are a match to TRBD1. Trimming at V came to 5 bases and at J to 4 bases, leaving 3 bases not matched to a gene. The germline gives CDR1 LNHDA, CDR2 SQIVND (reference sequence). CDR3 length: 14 amino acids. CDR3 nucleotides: TGTGCCAGTAGTCCGGGACAGGGTAATCAGCCCCAGCATTTT. Translating gives CASSPGQGNQPQHF.

The V and J genes are TRBV6-5 and TRBJ1-2; weak D call: TRBD1 (6 bases). CDR1 is MNHEY and CDR2 is SVGAGI in the germline V gene. There are 13 residues in the CDR3. Trimming cost V 8 bases and J 8 bases, with 18 bases left between them. This chain's CDR3 is CASGAVGAYGYTF. The DNA for the CDR3 is TGTGCCAGCGGAGCGGTGGGGGCCTACGGCTACACCTTC.

A remark on this clone: Distinct nucleotide sequences in the sample also encode this CDR3. This chain uses TRBV7-2 with TRBJ1-1; D ambiguous. Germline loops: CDR1 SGHTA, CDR2 FQGNSA. V lost 4 bases and J 1 base, leaving 7 bases between the germline ends. This CDR3 contains 13 residues. For the CDR3, the DNA is TGTGCCAGCAGCTCGGGGAGGAACACTGAAGCTTTCTTT. This gives the protein CASSSGRNTEAFF. The variable domain in full, with the rest retrieved from reference TRBV7-2 and TRBJ1-1, is GAGVSQSPSNKVTEKGKDVELRCDPISGHTALYWYRQSLGQGLEFLIYFQGNSAPDKSGLPSDRFSAERTGGSVSTLTIQRTQQEDSAVYLCASSSGRNTEAFFGQGTRLTVV.

The table lists this clone with a few counts. The V call is TRBV5-4, the J call TRBJ1-2; no clear D. There are 13 residues in the CDR3. The germline CDR1 and CDR2 sequences are SGHNT and YYREEE (reference sequence). Trimming removed 0 bases from V and 7 bases from J, with 10 bases in between. The CDR3 coding sequence is TGTGCCAGCAGCTTGGAATCGGGGTTTGGCTACACCTTC. This codes for CASSLESGFGYTF.

V usage is TRBV6-2 or TRBV6-3 and J usage is TRBJ2-1; D possibly matches TRBD1 or TRBD2 (5 bases each). V lost 3 bases to trimming and J lost 16 bases, with 16 bases between them. Germline assignment: CDR1 MNHEY and CDR2 SVGEGT. The CDR3 has 12 residues. Here the CDR3 reads CASSYPGTRPFF. CDR3 coding DNA: TGTGCCAGCAGTTATCCCGGGACCCGGCCCTTCTTC.

The gene calls are TRBV9 and TRBJ2-3; 8 positions agree with TRBD1. There are 15 residues in the CDR3. V lost 0 bases to trimming and J lost 5 bases; unmatched junction nucleotides: 5. CDR1 and CDR2 (germline): SGDLS, YYNGEE. The CDR3 DNA is TGTGCCAGCAGCGTAGGACAGGGGTTTCGAGATACGCAGTATTTT. Protein sequence: CASSVGQGFRDTQYF.

The V and J genes are TRBV28 and TRBJ1-4; no clear D. The germline CDR1 and CDR2 sequences are MDHEN and SYDVKM. This CDR3 contains 15 residues. Trimming shortened V by 6 bases and J by 0 bases, and 11 bases separated the two germline ends. CDR3 protein: CASSQTPSTNEKLFF. The CDR3 bases are TGTGCCAGCAGCCAAACCCCCTCAACTAATGAAAAACTGTTTTTT.

This chain uses TRBV7-3 with TRBJ2-3; perhaps TRBD2 as D (5 bases). The V end lost 4 bases, the J end lost 3 bases, and 11 bases lay between the germline ends. The germline CDR1 and CDR2 sequences are SGHTA and FQGTGA. This CDR3 has 14 residues. The chain's CDR3 is CASSSEGRTDTQYF. CDR3 in DNA: TGTGCCAGCAGCTCCGAGGGCCGGACAGATACGCAGTATTTT.

The chain recombines TRBV13 with TRBJ1-1; D is unclear. Germline V gene sequence: CDR1 PRHDT, CDR2 FYEKMQ (reference sequence). V gave up 1 base and J gave up 1 base, with 10 bases separating them. The CDR3 has 15 amino acids. CDR3 residues: CASSLAGSGNTEAFF. In nucleotides, the CDR3 is TGTGCCAGCAGCTTAGCTGGGTCAGGGAACACTGAAGCTTTCTTT.

This rearrangement joins TRBV5-1 to TRBJ2-3, with 9 bases matching TRBD2. Trimming took 5 bases from V and 3 from J; bases not matched to a gene: 7. This CDR3 region has 15 residues. The germline V gene encodes CDR1 SGHRS and CDR2 YFSETQ. In DNA, the CDR3 is TGCGCCAGCAGACTTAGCGGGGGCGGGACAGATACGCAGTATTTT. The encoded protein is CASRLSGGGTDTQYF.

This sequence joins TRBV7-2 and TRBJ2-1, with 7 bases matching TRBD1. V was pared by 5 bases and J by 2 bases, with 6 bases of the junction left unmatched. Germline loops: CDR1 SGHTA, CDR2 FQGNSA. This CDR3 contains 15 residues. The CDR3 is CASSQGTVPYNEQFF. The CDR3, as DNA: TGTGCCAGCAGCCAAGGGACAGTCCCCTACAATGAGCAGTTCTTC.

This chain uses TRBV7-3 with TRBJ2-3; 7 nucleotides align to TRBD1. V dropped 5 bases and J dropped 6; count of bases not matched to a gene: 8. The CDR3 is 14 amino acids. The germline gives CDR1 SGHTA, CDR2 FQGTGA. DNA of the CDR3: TGTGCCAGCAGCCGTAGGGGGCAAGAGGATACGCAGTATTTT. Amino acid sequence: CASSRRGQEDTQYF.

This chain uses TRBV27 with TRBJ2-7, with D unclear. CDR1 MNHEY and CDR2 SMNVEV come from the germline V gene (reference sequence). V lost 0 bases to trimming and J lost 4 bases, with 7 bases between them. The CDR3 consists of 13 residues. As DNA, the CDR3 is TGTGCCAGCAGTTTATCTTCCGTGTACGAGCAGTACTTC. It encodes CASSLSSVYEQYF.

V usage is TRBV20-1 and J usage is TRBJ1-5, with D hard to call. The V end lost 6 bases, the J end lost 6 bases, and 9 bases lay between the germline ends. This CDR3 region has 11 residues. CDR1 and CDR2 from the germline V gene are DFQATT and SNEGSKA (reference sequence). DNA of the CDR3: TGCAGTGCGTCAGGAATTCAGCCCCAGCATTTT. Its protein product is CSASGIQPQHF.

This clone appeared once. The CDR3 spells CATSGSGKTKTQYF. CDR3 bases: TGTGCCACCAGTGGTTCAGGGAAAACGAAGACCCAGTACTTC. This chain links TRBV24-1 with TRBJ2-5, with D maybe TRBD1 (5 bases). V lost 5 bases and J 6 bases, leaving 15 bases between the germline ends. The CDR3 consists of 14 residues. Germline CDR1 KGHDR, CDR2 SFDVKD.

The rearrangement joins TRBV29-1 to TRBJ2-5, with a tentative D call TRBD1 (6 bases). Trimming removed 6 bases from V and 4 bases from J, with 15 bases in between. CDR1 is SQVTM, CDR2 ANQGSEA, per germline. The CDR3 runs to 13 residues. The CDR3 DNA sequence: TGCAGCGTAACAATACAGGGTCTAGAGACCCAGTACTTC. This codes for CSVTIQGLETQYF.

In this sample, this clone turned up once. This chain links TRBV25-1 with TRBJ2-5; D is perhaps TRBD1 or TRBD2 (5 bases each). The V end was cut by 6 bases, the J end by 5 bases, with 7 bases between. The CDR3 is made up of 11 amino acids. Germline CDR1 is MGHDK and CDR2 is SYGVNS. CDR3 amino acids: CASSEGETQYF. In DNA form, the CDR3 reads TGTGCCAGCAGCGAGGGGGAGACCCAGTACTTC.

The rearrangement uses TRBV5-8 and TRBJ2-1; 10 positions match TRBD2. Per germline, CDR1 SGHTS and CDR2 YDEGEE. The V and J ends lost 3 bases and 6 bases, in that order; junction bases with no gene match: 3. This CDR3 has 14 residues. The CDR3: CASSSSGGPNEQFF. CDR3 in DNA: TGTGCCAGCAGCTCTAGCGGGGGCCCCAATGAGCAGTTCTTC.

The chain has TRBV6-5 and TRBJ2-7, with TRBD1 matching over 9 bases. Germline CDR1 MNHEY, CDR2 SVGAGI. This CDR3 comprises 15 residues. V lost 5 bases, J lost 0 bases, and 5 bases stayed unmatched. The CDR3: CASSRDRDLSYEQYF. Written as DNA, the CDR3 is TGTGCCAGCAGTAGGGACAGGGATCTCTCCTACGAGCAGTACTTC.

V gene TRBV6-5 combines with J gene TRBJ1-2; no definite D call. Trimming pared 0 bases from V and 2 bases from J, leaving 10 bases between. In germline, CDR1 is MNHEY, CDR2 SVGAGI. The CDR3 length is 15 residues. The CDR3 loop is CASSYSWAGNYGYTF. The CDR3 bases are TGTGCCAGCAGTTACTCGTGGGCGGGCAACTATGGCTACACCTTC.